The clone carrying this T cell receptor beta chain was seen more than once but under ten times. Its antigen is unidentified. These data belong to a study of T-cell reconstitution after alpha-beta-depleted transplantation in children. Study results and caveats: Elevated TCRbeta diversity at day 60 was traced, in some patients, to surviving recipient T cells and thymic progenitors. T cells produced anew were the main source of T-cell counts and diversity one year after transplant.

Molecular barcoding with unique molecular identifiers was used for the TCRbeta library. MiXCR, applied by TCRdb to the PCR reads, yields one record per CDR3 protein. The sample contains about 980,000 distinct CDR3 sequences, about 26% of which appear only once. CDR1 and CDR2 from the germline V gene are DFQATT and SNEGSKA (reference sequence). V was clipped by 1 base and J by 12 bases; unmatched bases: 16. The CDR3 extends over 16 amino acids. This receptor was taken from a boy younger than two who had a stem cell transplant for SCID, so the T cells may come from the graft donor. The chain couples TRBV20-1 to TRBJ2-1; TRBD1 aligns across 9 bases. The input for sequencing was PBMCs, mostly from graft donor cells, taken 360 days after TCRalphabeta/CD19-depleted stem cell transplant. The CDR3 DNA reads TGCAGTGCTAGAGGGACCCGGGACAGGGCCCTTTTTGGGCAGTTCTTC. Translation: CSARGTRDRALFGQFF.